These 14 T cell receptor beta chains originate from one sample sequenced in a study of CD8+CD57+ T cells in acquired aplastic anemia. Individuals selected for sequencing had exhibited CD8+CD57+ cell expansion on flow cytometry. The template for TCR beta VDJ and CDR3 sequence profiling was genomic DNA. TCRdb reprocessed the reads via MiXCR and lists one record per CDR3 protein. Among some 120,000 distinct CDR3 sequences listed, approximately 50% were seen once. The sequenced sample was sorted CD4+, CD8+, or CD8+CD57+ T cells (not recorded which) from PBMCs. These receptors all come from a human donor with aplastic anemia.

Points on this clonotype: The junction and the germline gene differ at one end; a read error may be behind it. The chain combines TRBV7-6 with TRBJ1-2; D perhaps matches TRBD1 (5 bases). The CDR3 runs to 12 residues. CDR1 and CDR2 (germline): SGHVS, FNYEAQ. The CDR3 nucleotides read TGTGCCAGCAGTTTAGCAGGGAATGGCTACACCTTC. This encodes CASSLAGNGYTF.

The table lists this clonotype with a few counts. This chain links TRBV10-3 with TRBJ2-7, with 9 positions matching TRBD1. V lost 7 bases, J lost 7 bases, and 8 bases stayed unmatched. The germline CDR1 and CDR2 sequences are ENHRY and SYGVKD. This CDR3 region has 13 residues. The CDR3 nucleotides read TGTGCCATCACCCGGGACAGGGCCCAGGAGCAGTACTTC. It specifies CAITRDRAQEQYF.

V and J are TRBV10-3 and TRBJ1-1, with TRBD1 matching 8 bases. Germline values: CDR1 ENHRY, CDR2 SYGVKD. The V and J ends lost 5 bases and 4 bases, in that order; junction bases with no gene match: 3. CDR3 length: 13 amino acids. The CDR3 DNA follows: TGTGCCATCAGTTACGACAGGGGCACTGAAGCTTTCTTT. It yields the protein CAISYDRGTEAFF.

The rearrangement joins TRBV2 to TRBJ2-5; D remains unclear. With 4 bases removed from V and 7 bases from J, the gap between germline ends came to 16 bases. Germline loops: CDR1 SNHLY, CDR2 FYNNEI. The CDR3 length is 14 residues. This CDR3 reads CASSASPTLGTQYF. CDR3 coding DNA: TGTGCCAGCAGTGCATCACCCACGCTCGGGACCCAGTACTTC.

The chain joins TRBV20-1 to TRBJ2-5, with D tentatively TRBD1 (5 bases). The CDR3 totals 14 residues. Germline values: CDR1 DFQATT, CDR2 SNEGSKA (reference sequence). Trimming removed 1 base from V and 4 bases from J, with 13 bases in between. The DNA of the CDR3 is TGCAGTGCTAGAGTTGTTAGGGGTGGAGAGACCCAGTACTTC. This gives the protein CSARVVRGGETQYF.

The table lists this clonotype with many counts. This chain connects TRBV15 to TRBJ2-1; TRBD2 agrees at 8 bases. CDR1 is LNHNV and CDR2 is YYDKDF in the germline V gene (reference sequence). Trimming removed 3 bases from V and 8 bases from J; junction bases left unmatched: 9. This CDR3 has 15 amino acids. The CDR3 loop reads CATSSSGITGDEQFF. The CDR3 nucleotides are TGTGCCACCAGCAGTAGCGGGATCACCGGCGATGAGCAGTTCTTC. The variable domain in full, with the rest retrieved from reference TRBV15 and TRBJ2-1, is DAMVIQNPRYQVTQFGKPVTLSCSQTLNHNVMYWYQQKSSQAPKLLFHYYDKDFNNEADTPDNFQSRRPNTSFCFLDIRSPGLGDTAMYLCATSSSGITGDEQFFGPGTRLTVL.

A note on this clonotype: A much larger clone differs by one base, so this may be a read error. The CDR3 ends on some other residue instead of the conserved phenylalanine or tryptophan, so this is likely a read error. The DNA is omitted, as the CDR3 cannot be located on it reliably, and the CDR3 follows TCRdb's listing. The rearrangement joins TRBV10-3 to TRBJ2-1; the table names TRBD2, a call not compared with the DNA. In germline, CDR1 is ENHRY, CDR2 SYGVKD. Including both end residues, the CDR3 is 13 amino acids long. CDR3 protein: CASSYGPTSGGFC.

The gene calls are TRBV6-5 and TRBJ2-1; 9 nucleotides line up with TRBD1. The length of the CDR3 is 14 residues. Germline lookup yields CDR1 MNHEY and CDR2 SVGAGI. V trimming: 2 bases; J trimming: 8 bases; junction bases outside the gene matches: 4. CDR3 nucleotide sequence: TGTGCCAGCAGTTACGTCACAGGGGGCCATGAGCAGTTCTTC. Translation: CASSYVTGGHEQFF.

The table lists this clonotype with many counts. The rearrangement links TRBV20-1 to TRBJ2-3; TRBD2 matches at 11 bases. The CDR3 covers 16 residues. With 6 bases clipped from V and 5 bases from J, the junction kept 13 bases outside the gene matches. CDR1 is DFQATT, CDR2 SNEGSKA, per germline (reference sequence). For the CDR3, the DNA is TGCAGTGCCTCTAACCCACCTGGGACTAGCGGAGATACGCAGTATTTT. It is translated as CSASNPPGTSGDTQYF.

The chain uses TRBV20-1 and TRBJ2-7, with D maybe TRBD2 (6 bases). Germline V CDR1 and CDR2: DFQATT, SNEGSKA (reference sequence). The CDR3 totals 12 residues. Trimming took off 5 bases at V and 4 bases at J, with 12 bases between the two ends. In DNA form, the CDR3 reads TGCAGTGCTCAAGGTCGGGGGTACGAGCAGTACTTC. It specifies CSAQGRGYEQYF.

CDR3 coding DNA: TGTGCCAGCAGCCGCTTAGGGACACTAAACACTGAAGCTTTCTTT. Translating it yields CASSRLGTLNTEAFF. V usage is TRBV7-6 and J usage is TRBJ1-1; TRBD1 is a possible D gene (6 bases). Germline-derived CDR1 and CDR2 are SGHVS and FNYEAQ. The CDR3 runs 15 residues. Trimming pared 5 bases from V and 2 bases from J, leaving 15 bases between.

This clonotype was recorded at least ten times. The V call is TRBV7-9, the J call TRBJ1-4; no clear D. CDR3 length: 16 amino acids. Trimming left V 6 bases short and J 0 bases short, with 14 bases between. Per the germline V gene, CDR1 is SEHNR and CDR2 is FQNEAQ (reference sequence). The CDR3 here is CASSLPGLPTNEKLFF. As DNA, the CDR3 is TGTGCCAGCAGTCTGCCCGGACTGCCAACTAATGAAAAACTGTTTTTT.

This CDR3 is CASSFTARDTQYF. CDR3 nucleotides: TGTGCCAGCAGCTTTACCGCTAGGGATACGCAGTATTTT. This chain connects TRBV7-3 to TRBJ2-3; D ambiguous. V was clipped by 3 bases and J by 6 bases, with 10 bases between them. The germline V gene has CDR1 SGHTA and CDR2 FQGTGA. This CDR3 region has 13 residues. Supplemented by reference TRBV7-3 and TRBJ2-3, the full variable domain reads GAGVSQTPSNKVTEKGKYVELRCDPISGHTALYWYRQSLGQGPEFLIYFQGTGAADDSGLPNDRFFAVRPEGSVSTLKIQRTERGDSAVYLCASSFTARDTQYFGPGTRLTVL.

V is TRBV15 and J is TRBJ2-7; 8 bases match TRBD2. Trimming at V came to 3 bases and at J to 6 bases, leaving 7 bases not matched to a gene. The CDR3 loop spans 14 amino acids. Germline V gives CDR1 LNHNV, CDR2 YYDKDF (reference sequence). CDR3 residues: CATSRVRGGSEQYF. The CDR3 DNA reads TGTGCCACCAGCAGGGTTCGGGGGGGGAGCGAGCAGTACTTC.